A single T cell receptor (beta chain) is shown here with its context. The method was immunoSEQ multiplex PCR; TCRdb's version includes in-frame clones alone and lacks a portion of them. The repertoire holds about 220,000 clones, approximately 80% seen once, with 3% to 4% in the top ten. This CDR3 has 13 residues. Unmatched junction bases numbered 4, after V lost 4 bases and J lost 4 bases. Germline V lookup: CDR1 SGHNT, CDR2 YYREEE (reference sequence). The sample belongs to a study of blood T cell repertoires in COVID-19. This TCR derives from a woman aged 55-69 years who had recovered from COVID-19. The rearrangement links TRBV5-4 to TRBJ2-5, with TRBD1 identical over 7 bases. The sequenced sample consisted of PBMCs or T cells enriched from blood (not recorded which). CDR3 sequence (DNA): TGTGCCAGCAGCCCCTGGACAGGAGAGACCCAGTACTTC. Translating gives CASSPWTGETQYF.